A single sample is the source of the 26 T cell receptor beta chains below, sequenced in a study of Graves' ophthalmopathy and Graves' hyperthyroidism. Amplified TCR beta CDR3 regions were obtained using RNA transcripts as template. The first round was an RT-PCR with HTBI primers, and the second round was a multiplex PCR. From the multiplex PCR reads, TCRdb called clonotypes with MiXCR, one entry per CDR3 protein. The profile covers over 150,000 distinct CDR3 sequences, with over 35% appearing a single time and roughly 5.2% taken by the ten largest. The specimen was peripheral blood. These receptors were obtained from a woman aged 40 to 55 with Graves' ophthalmopathy.

In this sample, this clonotype turned up many times. V usage is TRBV4-2 and J usage is TRBJ1-1; no firm D call. Trimming left V 4 bases short and J 5 bases short, with 11 bases between. Germline lookup yields CDR1 LGHNA and CDR2 YNFKEQ. The CDR3 length is 13 residues. The CDR3, as DNA: TGTGCCAGCAGCCTGGAATTTAAAACTGAAGCTTTCTTT. It is translated as CASSLEFKTEAFF.

This clonotype was seen many times. The chain uses TRBV7-2 and TRBJ1-1, with 7 bases matching TRBD1. Trimming at V came to 5 bases and at J to 10 bases, leaving 19 bases not matched to a gene. The CDR3 is made up of 16 amino acids. Germline V lookup: CDR1 SGHTA, CDR2 FQGNSA. CDR3 sequence: CASSTHRDRQMVGAFF. The CDR3 nucleotides are TGTGCCAGCAGCACACACCGGGACAGACAAATGGTTGGAGCTTTCTTT.

This clonotype was recorded many times. V is TRBV6-5 and J is TRBJ2-5; the D is unclear. This CDR3 is built from 15 residues. Trimming removed 2 bases from V and 7 bases from J, with 17 bases in between. Germline CDR1 is MNHEY and CDR2 is SVGAGI. As DNA, the CDR3 is TGTGCCAGCAGTTACCGTCCACCTTCGTCGGCGACCCAGTACTTC. Translated, it gives CASSYRPPSSATQYF.

As for this clonotype: The junction shows a germline mismatch at one end, possibly a read error. The chain recombines TRBV28 with TRBJ2-7, with D uncertain. This CDR3 spans 11 amino acids. The V gene's germline CDR1 is MDHEN and CDR2 SYDVKM. The DNA for the CDR3 is TGTGCCAGCAGTAGTTACTACGAGCAGTGCTTC. This codes for CASSSYYEQCF.

V usage is TRBV6-2 or TRBV6-3 and J usage is TRBJ1-1; tentatively, D is TRBD1 (6 bases). This CDR3 contains 13 residues. Between the trimmed V and J ends, which lost 7 bases and 4 bases, there was a span of 13 bases. Per germline, CDR1 MNHEY and CDR2 SVGEGT. In DNA, the CDR3 is TGTGCCAGCACTGGGGGGCAGGCCACTGAAGCTTTCTTT. This gives the protein CASTGGQATEAFF.

This clonotype was counted many times. V usage is TRBV5-1 and J usage is TRBJ2-2; the match to TRBD1 covers 7 bases. Trimming removed 3 bases from V and 6 bases from J; junction bases left unmatched: 5. CDR1 is SGHRS, CDR2 YFSETQ, per germline. The CDR3 is made up of 14 amino acids. CDR3 loop: CASSSTTGAGELFF. CDR3 DNA: TGCGCCAGCAGCTCCACCACAGGGGCCGGGGAGCTGTTTTTT.

This clonotype has at least ten counts. The CDR3 DNA reads as TGTGCCAGCAGGGATCCGGGACAGGGGGCTGGCTACACCTTC. This gives the protein CASRDPGQGAGYTF. The genes are TRBV6-2 or TRBV6-3 and TRBJ1-2; 12 nucleotides match TRBD1. V shed 6 bases, J shed 7 bases, and the junction held 6 bases outside the gene matches. This CDR3 spans 14 amino acids. Germline V gene lookup returns CDR1 MNHEY and CDR2 SVGEGT.

The gene calls are TRBV7-8 and TRBJ2-2, with 10 bases lining up with TRBD2. Trimming removed 4 bases from V and 7 bases from J; junction bases left unmatched: 12. CDR1 is SGHVS and CDR2 is FQNEAQ in the germline V gene. The CDR3 spans 17 residues. The DNA for the CDR3 is TGTGCCAGCAGCTCCGTGACCGGGACTAGCGTGATCGGGGAGCTGTTTTTT. Amino acids: CASSSVTGTSVIGELFF.

This clonotype has at least ten counts. CDR3 nucleotide sequence: TGTGCCAGCAGTTTCCCAGGGGGGCCAGAGACCCAGTACTTC. It translates to CASSFPGGPETQYF. The rearrangement uses TRBV28 and TRBJ2-5; weak D call: TRBD1 (7 bases). V lost 3 bases, J lost 4 bases, and 12 bases lay in between. Per germline, CDR1 MDHEN and CDR2 SYDVKM. The CDR3 has 14 residues.

This clonotype appeared many times. The rearrangement uses TRBV6-1 and TRBJ2-7, with 11 bases that match TRBD1. The CDR3 covers 13 residues. With V trimmed by 4 bases and J by 4 bases, 0 bases remained unmatched. The germline CDR1 and CDR2 sequences are MNHNS and SASEGT. The CDR3 reads CASSGDRGYEQYF. The CDR3 DNA sequence: TGTGCCAGCAGTGGGGACAGGGGGTACGAGCAGTACTTC.

V gene TRBV7-2 combines with J gene TRBJ2-5; TRBD2 matches at 11 bases. J gave up 4 bases and V 7 bases, and 5 bases lay outside the gene matches. This CDR3 comprises 14 residues. CDR1 is SGHTA, CDR2 FQGNSA, per germline. The CDR3 coding sequence is TGTGCCAGCAACGCCGGGACTAGCGGAGAGACCCAGTACTTC. This encodes CASNAGTSGETQYF. Filled out from reference TRBV7-2 and TRBJ2-5, the complete variable domain reads GAGVSQSPSNKVTEKGKDVELRCDPISGHTALYWYRQSLGQGLEFLIYFQGNSAPDKSGLPSDRFSAERTGGSVSTLTIQRTQQEDSAVYLCASNAGTSGETQYFGPGTRLLVL.

V usage is TRBV5-1 and J usage is TRBJ1-1; D is possibly TRBD1 (6 bases). The germline gives CDR1 SGHRS, CDR2 YFSETQ. This CDR3 comprises 11 residues. V was cut by 0 bases and J by 14 bases, with 11 bases left in between. The CDR3 region has the DNA TGCGCCAGCAGCTTGGGACAGGAAATGTTCTTT. This sequence encodes CASSLGQEMFF.

There are many counts of this clonotype. The CDR3 region is CASSQAEWETQYF. The DNA for the CDR3 is TGTGCCAGCAGCCAGGCGGAGTGGGAGACCCAGTACTTC. The rearrangement uses TRBV3-1 and TRBJ2-5; D ambiguous. The V gene lost 3 bases and the J gene lost 5 bases, with 10 bases spanning the gap. CDR3 length: 13 amino acids. The germline V gene encodes CDR1 LGHDT and CDR2 YNNKEL (reference sequence).

This clonotype was detected ten times or more. The V gene is TRBV28, the J gene TRBJ1-5, with 7 bases matching TRBD1. V dropped 3 bases and J dropped 0; count of bases not matched to a gene: 8. This CDR3 contains 17 residues. Germline CDR1 reads MDHEN; CDR2 reads SYDVKM. The CDR3 nucleotides are TGTGCCAGCAGTTTGGGGACAGACAGATATAGCAATCAGCCCCAGCATTTT. Translation gives CASSLGTDRYSNQPQHF.

CDR3 region: CASRASGRNTEAFF. CDR3 bases: TGTGCCAGCAGGGCATCGGGGAGGAACACTGAAGCTTTCTTT. The rearrangement links TRBV6-1 to TRBJ1-1; D gene uncertain. The CDR3 runs 14 residues. Deletions cut 6 bases from V and 1 base from J, with 12 bases between. The V gene's germline CDR1 is MNHNS and CDR2 SASEGT.

This clonotype has a count of ten or more. The chain has TRBV20-1 and TRBJ1-5, with 7 nucleotides matching TRBD1. Per the germline V gene, CDR1 is DFQATT and CDR2 is SNEGSKA (reference sequence). Unmatched junction bases numbered 8, after V lost 5 bases and J lost 7 bases. The CDR3 covers 13 residues. The CDR3 DNA reads as TGCAGTGCTTTAAGGGGGCCCAGCCAGCCCCAGCATTTT. Translation gives CSALRGPSQPQHF.

V gene TRBV12-3 or TRBV12-4 combines with J gene TRBJ2-7, with D unclear. The ends were cut back, 6 bases at V and 0 bases at J, with 9 bases in the middle. CDR3 size: 13 residues. In DNA form, the CDR3 reads TGTGCCAGCAGCCTGACATACTCCTACGAGCAGTACTTC. Residues: CASSLTYSYEQYF.

As DNA, the CDR3 is TGTGCCTGGAGTAGAGGGTGGAACACTGAAGCTTTCTTT. Protein product: CAWSRGWNTEAFF. The rearrangement links TRBV30 to TRBJ1-1; D gene unclear. This CDR3 is built from 13 residues. V lost 2 bases, J lost 1 base, and 8 bases lay in between. From germline, CDR1 is GTSNPN and CDR2 SVGIG (reference sequence).

The rearrangement joins TRBV7-2 to TRBJ2-7; D gene uncertain. Germline CDR1 and CDR2: SGHTA and FQGNSA. V was cut by 5 bases and J by 0 bases, with 11 bases left in between. This CDR3 region has 14 residues. The CDR3 coding sequence is TGTGCCAGCAGCCCCCGGCAGGCCTCCTACGAGCAGTACTTC. Protein: CASSPRQASYEQYF.

This sequence joins TRBV28 and TRBJ1-6; D ambiguous. V lost 5 bases and J 9 bases, leaving 14 bases between the germline ends. From germline, CDR1 is MDHEN and CDR2 SYDVKM. The CDR3 loop spans 14 amino acids. The CDR3 region is CASSHTETTSPLHF. In nucleotides, the CDR3 is TGTGCCAGCAGTCATACCGAGACAACTTCACCCCTCCACTTT. Full variable domain (remainder filled in from reference TRBV28 and TRBJ1-6): DVKVTQSSRYLVKRTGEKVFLECVQDMDHENMFWYRQDPGLGLRLIYFSYDVKMKEKGDIPEGYSVSREKKERFSLILESASTNQTSMYLCASSHTETTSPLHFGNGTRLTVT.

This clonotype occurred many times. The chain couples TRBV12-3 or TRBV12-4 to TRBJ2-7; D remains ambiguous. The CDR3 is 11 amino acids. V gave up 7 bases and J gave up 5 bases, with 9 bases separating them. The CDR3 DNA reads TGTGCCAGCACCCCAAACCACGAGCAGTACTTC. This sequence encodes CASTPNHEQYF.

This clonotype was found once. The CDR3 reads CASSRGQGANYGYTF. Written as DNA, the CDR3 is TGTGCCAGCAGCCGAGGACAGGGGGCTAACTATGGCTACACCTTC. This chain connects TRBV7-9 to TRBJ1-2; 10 bases agree with TRBD1. This CDR3 contains 15 residues. CDR1 is SEHNR and CDR2 is FQNEAQ in the germline V gene (reference sequence). The ends lost 5 bases at V and 0 bases at J; junction bases unmatched: 3.

This clonotype was found many times. The chain employs TRBV2 and TRBJ2-2; TRBD1 matches at 7 bases. Per the germline V gene, CDR1 is SNHLY and CDR2 is FYNNEI. The CDR3 spans 15 residues. V lost 5 bases to trimming and J lost 0 bases; unmatched junction nucleotides: 3. Written as DNA, the CDR3 is TGTGCCAGCAGTCCTACAGGGGCGAACACCGGGGAGCTGTTTTTT. Amino acid sequence: CASSPTGANTGELFF.

The J gene is TRBJ2-7, the V gene TRBV6-1, with 10 nucleotides matching TRBD2. This CDR3 is 15 amino acids long. V lost 7 bases to trimming and J lost 3 bases; unmatched junction nucleotides: 9. Germline CDR1 MNHNS, CDR2 SASEGT. CDR3 sequence: CASNPGLAADYEQYF. The CDR3 DNA is TGTGCCAGCAACCCCGGACTAGCGGCCGACTACGAGCAGTACTTC.

This clonotype was observed at least ten times. CDR3 in amino acids: CASSEGTGTAQYF. In DNA form, the CDR3 reads TGTGCCAGCAGTGAAGGGACAGGGACAGCGCAGTATTTT. The chain has TRBV2 and TRBJ2-3, with 8 bases identical to TRBD1. The length of the CDR3 is 13 residues. The V gene's germline CDR1 is SNHLY and CDR2 FYNNEI. J was trimmed by 10 bases and V by 1 base; bases with no gene match: 4.

Many counts were recorded for this clonotype. V usage is TRBV6-2 or TRBV6-3 and J usage is TRBJ2-7; the D is unclear. The germline V and J ends were trimmed by 2 bases and 6 bases, with 5 bases remaining between them. Germline V gene data show CDR1 as MNHEY and CDR2 as SVGEGT. The CDR3 runs to 11 residues. CDR3 sequence (DNA): TGTGCCAGCAGTTACCTAGGCGAGCAGTACTTC. Translating it yields CASSYLGEQYF.